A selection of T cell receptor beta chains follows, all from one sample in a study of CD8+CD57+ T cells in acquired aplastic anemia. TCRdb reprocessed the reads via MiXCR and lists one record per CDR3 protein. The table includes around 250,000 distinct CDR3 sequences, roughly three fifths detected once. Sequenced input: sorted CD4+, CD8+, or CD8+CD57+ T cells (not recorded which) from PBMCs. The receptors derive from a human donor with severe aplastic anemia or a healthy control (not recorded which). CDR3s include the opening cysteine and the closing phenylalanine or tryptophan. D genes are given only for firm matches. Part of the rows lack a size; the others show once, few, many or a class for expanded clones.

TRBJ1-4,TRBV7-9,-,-,TGTGCCAGCAGCTCGACGGATGAAAAACTGTTTTTT,CASSSTDEKLFF
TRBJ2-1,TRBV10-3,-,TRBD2,TGTGCCATCGGGACTAGCGGGGATGAGCAGTTCTTC,CAIGTSGDEQFF
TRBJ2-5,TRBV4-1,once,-,TGCGCCAGCAGCCAAGGGGGCGGGTGGCAAGAGACCCAGTACTTC,CASSQGGGWQETQYF
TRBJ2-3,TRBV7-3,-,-,TGTGCCAGCAGCACCCGACCTACAGATACGCAGTATTTT,CASSTRPTDTQYF
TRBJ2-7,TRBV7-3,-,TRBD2,TGTGCCAGCAGCTCCGGACTAGCGGGAGGCGAGCAGTACTTC,CASSSGLAGGEQYF
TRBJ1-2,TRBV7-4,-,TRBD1,TGTGCCAGCAGCGTAGGGGACAGTCACTATGGCTACACCTTC,CASSVGDSHYGYTF
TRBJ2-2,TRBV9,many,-,TGTGCCAGCAGCGCCCGAATGGGTTGGGGCGCCGGGGAGCTGTTTTTT,CASSARMGWGAGELFF
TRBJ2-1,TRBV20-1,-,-,TGCAGTGCTAGAGCGCAGGGCAATGAGCAGTTCTTC,CSARAQGNEQFF
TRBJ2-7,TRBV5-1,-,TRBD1,TGCGCCAGCAGCTCCGGGACAGGGCACCACGAGCAGTACTTC,CASSSGTGHHEQYF
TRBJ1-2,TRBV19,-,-,TGTGCCAGTAGTATTCCACGCTATGGCTACACCTTC,CASSIPRYGYTF
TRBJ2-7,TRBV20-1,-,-,TGCAGTGCTAGGGGACCTATTGGTCCCTACGAGCAGTACTTC,CSARGPIGPYEQYF
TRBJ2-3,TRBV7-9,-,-,TGTGCCAGCAGCTTACCAGGAGGGGGGGGCACAGATACGCAGTATTTT,CASSLPGGGGTDTQYF
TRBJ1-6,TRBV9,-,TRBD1,TGTGCCAGCAGCGTGGATGACAGGGGAAGTTATAATTCACCCCTCCACTTT,CASSVDDRGSYNSPLHF
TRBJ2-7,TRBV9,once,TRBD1,TGTGCCAGCAGCGTAGAGGACAGGACGACACCCCTCTACGAGCAGTACTTC,CASSVEDRTTPLYEQYF
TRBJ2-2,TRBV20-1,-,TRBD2,TGCAGTGCTAGCCTACTAGCGGGGGGGTTGTTTTTT,CSASLLAGGLFF
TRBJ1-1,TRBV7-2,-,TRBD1,TGTGCCAGCAGCTTAGTCGGGACAGGGGTGGCTGAAGCTTTCTTT,CASSLVGTGVAEAFF
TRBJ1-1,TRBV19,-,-,TGTGCCAGTAGTATATGGGTAGGCACTGAAGCTTTCTTT,CASSIWVGTEAFF
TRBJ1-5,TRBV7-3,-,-,TGTGCCAGCAGCTCGCCGGACACCAATCAGCCCCAGCATTTT,CASSSPDTNQPQHF
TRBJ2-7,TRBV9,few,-,TGTGCCAGCAGCTTAGAGGCAGGGTTTACCTACGAGCAGTACTTC,CASSLEAGFTYEQYF
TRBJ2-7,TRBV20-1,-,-,TGCAGTGCCCAGTTGATAGGGGGGTCCTACGAGCAGTACTTC,CSAQLIGGSYEQYF